This T cell receptor beta chain was retrieved from a study of CD8 T cells in ankylosing spondylitis. General study points: Several of the motif variants were reported before in synovial fluid and blood from reactive arthritis. Disease-linked clones reportedly concentrated significantly in matched ankylosing spondylitis synovial fluid. What appeared characteristic of ankylosing spondylitis blood was a TCR beta motif of under 10 highly homologous variants.

For this clonotype: The antigen remains unidentified.

The CDR3 sequence is 15 residues long. Trimming removed 8 bases from V and 6 bases from J; junction bases left unmatched: 10. Germline V CDR1 and CDR2: MNHEY, SVGEGT. TCR beta libraries were made by quantitative 5'-RACE with molecular barcodes. TCRdb called the 5' RACE reads again in MiXCR, with one record for every CDR3 protein. The data contain approximately 550,000 distinct CDR3 sequences, more than 9.5% of them singletons. The sequence came from a male donor with ankylosing spondylitis. The rearrangement links TRBV6-2 or TRBV6-3 to TRBJ2-1, with 10 bases aligning to TRBD2. The sequenced sample consisted of blood, either unsorted or a sorted T cell fraction (not recorded which). CDR3 coding DNA: TGTGCCAGCGATACAACTAGCGGGATTATCAATGAGCAGTTCTTC. This encodes CASDTTSGIINEQFF.